This TCR beta chain was captured by sequencing in a study of T-cell memory formation after mild COVID-19. The wider study: Largely donor-specific TCR clusters were found.

MiXCR, run by TCRdb on the 5' RACE reads, gives a single entry per CDR3 protein. The table includes about 350,000 distinct CDR3 sequences, roughly an eighth detected once. CDR1 LGHNA and CDR2 YSLEER come from the germline V gene. The CDR3 covers 17 residues. V was trimmed by 0 bases and J by 2 bases, leaving 15 bases between them. The chain uses TRBV4-3 and TRBJ2-3; tentatively, D is TRBD1 (6 bases). This sequence originates from a man aged 18 to 30 who had mild COVID-19 (a few samples of this study predate the infection). Cell type and time point are not known. Sequencing was performed on PBMCs or a T cell subset sorted from them (not recorded which). CDR3 sequence reads: CASSQDQPGAYTDTQYF. The CDR3 DNA reads as TGCGCCAGCAGCCAAGATCAGCCAGGGGCTTACACAGATACGCAGTATTTT.